This paragraph covers one T cell receptor beta chain sequence. Trimming shortened V by 1 base and J by 4 bases, and 13 bases separated the two germline ends. Germline assignment: CDR1 LGHNA and CDR2 YSLEER. The CDR3 consists of 15 residues. The method was immunoSEQ multiplex PCR; TCRdb's version includes in-frame clones alone and lacks a portion of them. The sample holds about 120,000 clones, 84% seen once. This record belongs to a study of blood T cell repertoires in COVID-19. Turning to the study itself: Specimens from acute and convalescent COVID-19 originated in the United States, Italy and Spain.

Symptom resolution, clearance, or two negative PCRs marked the recovered donors of Cohort 3. The J gene is TRBJ1-2, the V gene TRBV4-3; D is unresolved. The sequence derives from a woman aged 30 to 39 who had recovered from COVID-19. Sequences were obtained from PBMCs or T cells enriched from blood (not recorded which). CDR3 nucleotides: TGCGCCAGCAGCCAAGCCGGCACGGCGGCCTATGGCTACACCTTC. This gives the protein CASSQAGTAAYGYTF.